This T cell receptor beta chain was sequenced for a study of STAT5B mutations in CD4+ large granular lymphocyte leukemia. Study-wide findings and caveats: TRBV06-family usage was enriched in top patient clones (8/27) versus controls (2/35).

The survey-level immunoSEQ assay was used. Data came from immunoSEQ multiplex PCR; TCRdb stores just in-frame clones and leaves some out. The sample yields nearly 35,000 clones, more than 60% seen once. Germline V lookup: CDR1 SGDLS, CDR2 YYNGEE. CDR3 length equals 16 residues. Trimming stripped 3 bases from V and 6 bases from J, with 21 bases between. This clone was picked up a small number of times. The antigen remains unidentified. Sequencing was done on a sample of CD4+ T cells from blood buffy coats. This clonotype originated in a human donor in good health. The chain couples TRBV9 to TRBJ1-2; possible D gene TRBD1, 5 bases. The CDR3 nucleotides are TGTGCCAGCAGCGCTGGGGACGGCTACCAACAGCATGGCTACACCTTC. Translated, it gives CASSAGDGYQQHGYTF.